Shown below are 7 T cell receptor beta chains from a single sample sequenced in a study of OX40 agonist ivuxolimab in advanced cancers. TCRdb's table, derived via immunoSEQ multiplex PCR, lists solely in-frame clones and lacks some. The data contain tens of thousands of clones, roughly 85% of them singletons. The sample was CD4+ or CD8+ T cells sorted from blood, taken in a trial of the OX40 agonist ivuxolimab. The receptors were sampled from an adult with an advanced solid tumor such as melanoma, head and neck, liver or kidney cancer.

This chain links TRBV6-6 with TRBJ2-7; D assignment may be TRBD1 or TRBD2 (5 bases each). CDR3 length equals 12 residues. Germline V gives CDR1 MNHNY, CDR2 SVGAGI (reference sequence). V gave up 7 bases and J gave up 4 bases, with 11 bases separating them. The CDR3 region is CASTQGGYEQYF. In nucleotides, the CDR3 is TGTGCCAGCACCCAGGGCGGGTACGAGCAGTACTTC.

The chain is built from TRBV27 and TRBJ2-7; D is unresolved. Germline lookup yields CDR1 MNHEY and CDR2 SMNVEV (reference sequence). This CDR3 comprises 14 residues. Deletions cut 10 bases from V and 0 bases from J, with 16 bases between. The CDR3 nucleotides are TGTGCCACAGCCCTCGGACGAAGCTCCTACGAGCAGTACTTC. Protein: CATALGRSSYEQYF.

Here the CDR3 DNA reads TGTGCCAGCAGCTTGGAGGATACGCAGTATTTT. This translates into CASSLEDTQYF. This chain links TRBV7-6 with TRBJ2-3; D is ambiguous. Germline loops: CDR1 SGHVS, CDR2 FNYEAQ. Trimming removed 3 bases at V and 6 bases at J, with 4 bases between. The CDR3 totals 11 residues.

This rearrangement joins TRBV23-1 to TRBJ2-5; tentative D call: TRBD2 (6 bases). TRBV23-1 is known as an ORF, though its function is uncertain. Trimming left V 7 bases short and J 1 base short, with 28 bases between. This CDR3 is built from 19 residues. The CDR3 bases are TGCGCCAGCACTCACGGGGACTGGTCCCCATGTCCCCTCCAAGAGACCCAGTACTTC. Translating gives CASTHGDWSPCPLQETQYF.

V usage is TRBV28 and J usage is TRBJ1-3; possible D gene TRBD1, 5 bases. From germline, CDR1 is MDHEN and CDR2 SYDVKM. The CDR3 totals 16 residues. With 6 bases removed from V and 2 bases from J, the gap between germline ends came to 17 bases. CDR3 bases: TGTGCCAGCAGCCCCGGGGACGGGGCTGCTGGAAACACCATATATTTT. It specifies CASSPGDGAAGNTIYF.

V usage is TRBV7-9 and J usage is TRBJ2-5; perhaps TRBD1 as D (6 bases). Deletions cut 1 base from V and 2 bases from J, with 14 bases between. The V gene's germline CDR1 is SEHNR and CDR2 FQNEAQ (reference sequence). The length of the CDR3 is 16 residues. As DNA, the CDR3 is TGTGCCAGCAGCTTAGGCAGGGGCTTGTATCAAGAGACCCAGTACTTC. It yields the protein CASSLGRGLYQETQYF.

In DNA form, the CDR3 reads TGTGCCACCGCAAGACAGCCTGTAGAGTCAAATACGCAGTATTTT. Translating gives CATARQPVESNTQYF. The chain recombines TRBV19 with TRBJ2-3; possible D gene TRBD1, 5 bases. V was shortened by 10 bases and J by 7 bases, with 24 bases between the two germline ends. The CDR3 loop spans 15 amino acids. Per the germline V gene, CDR1 is LNHDA and CDR2 is SQIVND (reference sequence).